This T cell receptor beta chain was sequenced during a study of cytomegalovirus exposure and HLA in healthy donors. Primers: 60 Vbeta forward and 13 Jbeta reverse. Repertoires were generated with immunoSEQ multiplex PCR, while TCRdb's copy carries only in-frame clones and drops some. The data contain some 98,000 clones, over 8% of them singletons. The sequence was collected from a man aged 50 to 60 in good health and CMV-seropositive. Sequenced: PBMCs.

The CDR3, as DNA: TGTGCCAGCAGTTACGATGGGGCATGGTATGGCTACACCTTC. This encodes CASSYDGAWYGYTF. The V call is TRBV6-5, the J call TRBJ1-2, with a possible D match to TRBD1 (5 bases). This CDR3 spans 14 amino acids. Germline V lookup: CDR1 MNHEY, CDR2 SVGAGI. Trimming pared 2 bases from V and 5 bases from J, leaving 12 bases between.